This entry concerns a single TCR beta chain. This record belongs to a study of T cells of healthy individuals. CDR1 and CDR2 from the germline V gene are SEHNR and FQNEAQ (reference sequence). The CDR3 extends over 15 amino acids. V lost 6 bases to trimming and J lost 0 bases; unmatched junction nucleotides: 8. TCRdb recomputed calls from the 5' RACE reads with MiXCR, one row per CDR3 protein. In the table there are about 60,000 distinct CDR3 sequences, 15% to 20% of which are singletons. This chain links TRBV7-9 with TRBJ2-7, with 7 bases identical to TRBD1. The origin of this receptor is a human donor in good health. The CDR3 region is CASSSNDRASYEQYF. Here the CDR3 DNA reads TGTGCCAGCAGTTCTAACGACAGGGCCTCCTACGAGCAGTACTTC.